This TCR beta chain was obtained from a study of T cell responses to AZD1222 COVID-19 vaccine. Overall study results and limits: White British donors predominated, females outnumbered males, and clonal diversity was possibly underestimated. Receipt of two AZD1222 doses was followed by a rise in Spike-specific TCR breadth and depth. All repertoire sampling was performed exclusively after the peak T cell response.

Remarks on this clone: The target antigen is unknown.

Measured with immunoSEQ multiplex PCR; TCRdb has only the in-frame clones, and not every one. The data contain tens of thousands of clones, about 88% of them singletons. CDR1 is LGHDT and CDR2 is YNNKEL in the germline V gene (reference sequence). The CDR3 has 11 residues. Trimming pared 3 bases from V and 8 bases from J, leaving 7 bases between. The chain employs TRBV3-1 (or the pseudogene TRBV3-2) and TRBJ1-2; D ambiguous. The clonotype originates from an adult in good health. Source: peripheral blood, taken on day 0 of AZD1222 vaccination. CDR3 coding DNA: TGTGCCAGCAGCCATTCACGAGGCTACACCTTC. It codes for CASSHSRGYTF.